Below, 29 T cell receptor beta chains from the same sample are listed, as sequenced in a study of Ad26.COV2.S vaccination and SARS-CoV-2 variants. The treatment here: some 20 received Ad26.COV2.S at low or high dose, single or two shots; about 5 received placebo; per-sample allocation not given. At day 63 after the first vaccine or placebo injection, samples were drawn. Repertoires were generated with immunoSEQ multiplex PCR, while TCRdb's copy carries only in-frame clones and drops some. This table holds some 290,000 clones, around 84% found once. The starting material was peripheral blood, obtained in a trial of Ad26.COV2.S vaccine versus placebo. The receptor set was obtained from a person aged 18 to 65 who received the Ad26.COV2.S COVID-19 vaccine or a placebo.

This chain uses TRBV3-1 (or the pseudogene TRBV3-2) with TRBJ2-5, with D perhaps matching TRBD1 or TRBD2 (6 bases each). CDR1 LGHDT and CDR2 YNNKEL come from the germline V gene (reference sequence). V lost 4 bases and J 4 bases, leaving 13 bases between the germline ends. CDR3 length: 14 residues. CDR3 in amino acids: CASSRGGWRETQYF. The DNA for the CDR3 is TGTGCCAGCAGCCGAGGGGGGTGGAGAGAGACCCAGTACTTC.

The chain links TRBV11-2 to TRBJ2-1; 10 bases map to TRBD1. The CDR3 covers 19 residues. The ends lost 3 bases at V and 12 bases at J; junction bases unmatched: 23. The germline gives CDR1 SGHAT, CDR2 FQNNGV. The chain's CDR3 is CASSLGTKIGTGVPMGQFF. In nucleotides, the CDR3 is TGTGCCAGCAGCTTGGGAACTAAAATTGGGACAGGGGTGCCAATGGGGCAGTTCTTC.

The rearrangement joins TRBV21-1 to TRBJ1-2; the DNA was not used to check the table's D call, TRBD1. TRBV21-1 is deemed a pseudogene. This CDR3 has 13 residues. CDR3 sequence (DNA): TGTGCCAGCTTCAGGGCAGCTAACTATGGCTACACCTTC. Translated, it gives CASFRAANYGYTF.

This rearrangement joins TRBV3-1 (or the pseudogene TRBV3-2) to TRBJ2-5, with 12 nucleotides matching TRBD2. The V and J ends lost 2 bases and 1 base, in that order; junction bases with no gene match: 5. This CDR3 contains 17 residues. Per germline, CDR1 LGHDT and CDR2 YNNKEL (reference sequence). CDR3 nucleotide sequence: TGTGCCAGCAGCCAACTAGCGGGGGGGCCACGCCAAGAGACCCAGTACTTC. Encoded protein: CASSQLAGGPRQETQYF.

This clone was counted a few times. The chain joins TRBV7-2 to TRBJ1-5; no reliable D call. Trimming pared 2 bases from V and 5 bases from J, leaving 13 bases between. Germline-derived CDR1 and CDR2 are SGHTA and FQGNSA. This CDR3 is built from 15 residues. CDR3 coding DNA: TGTGCCAGCAGCTTAAGGTTGGAAGGGCATCAGCCCCAGCATTTT. It translates to CASSLRLEGHQPQHF.

The chain is built from TRBV29-1 and TRBJ2-1; 8 nucleotides agree with TRBD1. Germline V lookup: CDR1 SQVTM, CDR2 ANQGSEA. V gave up 7 bases and J gave up 6 bases; unmatched junction bases: 14. This CDR3 spans 15 amino acids. In DNA form, the CDR3 reads TGCAGCGCCCAAAAGATCGGGACAGGACGCAATGAGCAGTTCTTC. Translated, it gives CSAQKIGTGRNEQFF.

The V and J genes are TRBV7-5 and TRBJ1-4. TRBV7-5 is described as a pseudogene. CDR3 length: 15 amino acids. The CDR3 DNA follows: TGTGCCAGAAGCTCCGGGTGGAGGGTACGAGAAAAACTGTTTTTT. Translated, it gives CARSSGWRVREKLFF.

This clone occurred a few times. The chain is built from TRBV7-2 and TRBJ2-7, with 9 bases identical to TRBD1. This CDR3 has 15 amino acids. With 5 bases clipped from V and 0 bases from J, the junction kept 5 bases outside the gene matches. Germline V CDR1 and CDR2: SGHTA, FQGNSA. CDR3 nucleotide sequence: TGTGCCAGCAGCCGTGGGACAGGGATCTCCTACGAGCAGTACTTC. It codes for CASSRGTGISYEQYF.

The chain uses TRBV7-2 and TRBJ1-2; TRBD1 matches at 7 bases. J gave up 5 bases and V 0 bases, and 6 bases lay outside the gene matches. CDR1 and CDR2 (germline): SGHTA, FQGNSA. This CDR3 has 15 amino acids. The CDR3 nucleotides read TGTGCCAGCAGCTTAGCAAGGGACAGTTGGTATGGCTACACCTTC. Its translation: CASSLARDSWYGYTF.

The V gene is TRBV2, the J gene TRBJ2-5; TRBD1 might be the D (5 bases). V was cut by 6 bases and J by 0 bases, with 17 bases left in between. CDR1 and CDR2 (germline): SNHLY, FYNNEI. This CDR3 contains 16 residues. CDR3 protein: CASSDILTGYQETQYF. The CDR3 nucleotides read TGTGCCAGCAGCGACATCCTCACAGGATACCAAGAGACCCAGTACTTC.

This clone was observed once. The chain carries TRBV18 and TRBJ1-2; D remains ambiguous. CDR1 is KGHSH, CDR2 LQKENI, per germline. V was cut by 3 bases and J by 7 bases, with 12 bases left in between. The CDR3 sequence is 13 residues long. The CDR3 sequence is CASSPLLGFGYTF. The CDR3 DNA reads TGTGCCAGCTCACCTTTGCTAGGATTTGGCTACACCTTC.

The chain employs TRBV5-6 and TRBJ1-4; D unresolved. Germline V gene sequence: CDR1 SGHDT, CDR2 YYEEEE. This CDR3 contains 14 residues. V dropped 0 bases and J dropped 7 bases, with 10 bases sitting between them. CDR3 nucleotide sequence: TGTGCCAGCAGCTTGGTTAGGGAGGGTGAAAAACTGTTTTTT. The encoded protein is CASSLVREGEKLFF.

V and J are TRBV4-3 and TRBJ1-1; 7 bases are shared with TRBD1. The CDR3 loop spans 13 amino acids. The V segment lost 0 bases and the J segment 8 bases; nucleotides outside the gene matches: 3. Germline V gene sequence: CDR1 LGHNA, CDR2 YSLEER. The CDR3 protein is CASSQESGQEAFF. The CDR3 bases are TGCGCCAGCAGCCAAGAATCGGGACAGGAAGCTTTCTTT.

V is TRBV3-1 (or the pseudogene TRBV3-2) and J is TRBJ1-5; 7 bases are shared with TRBD1. The germline V gene encodes CDR1 LGHDT and CDR2 YNNKEL (reference sequence). The CDR3 spans 15 residues. V was clipped by 0 bases and J by 9 bases; unmatched bases: 8. CDR3 protein: CASSQDGGRGSPQHF. CDR3 nucleotides: TGTGCCAGCAGCCAAGACGGGGGCAGGGGGTCGCCCCAGCATTTT.

The chain links TRBV9 to TRBJ1-2; 9 positions agree with TRBD1. The CDR3 has 15 residues. J gave up 7 bases and V 3 bases, and 10 bases lay outside the gene matches. Germline V gene sequence: CDR1 SGDLS, CDR2 YYNGEE. The CDR3: CASSGNTGTGIGYTF. The CDR3, as DNA: TGTGCCAGCAGCGGGAATACCGGGACAGGGATTGGCTACACCTTC.

J is TRBJ1-4 and V is TRBV25-1; maybe TRBD1 (5 bases). Trimming shortened V by 4 bases and J by 6 bases, and 9 bases separated the two germline ends. CDR3 length: 13 residues. Germline V gene data show CDR1 as MGHDK and CDR2 as SYGVNS. The CDR3 region is CASSGQWDEKLFF. Written as DNA, the CDR3 is TGTGCCAGCAGTGGACAGTGGGATGAAAAACTGTTTTTT.

Turning to this clone: This CDR3 is also generated by other DNA sequences in the sample. The V call is TRBV30, the J call TRBJ1-1; no definite D call. The CDR3 length is 11 residues. Germline CDR1 is GTSNPN and CDR2 is SVGIG (reference sequence). Trimming shortened V by 5 bases and J by 3 bases, and 7 bases separated the two germline ends. The CDR3 is CAWSVDTEAFF. CDR3 coding DNA: TGTGCCTGGTCCGTGGACACTGAAGCTTTCTTT.

This chain uses TRBV9 with TRBJ1-1, with D possibly matching TRBD1 (6 bases). Per germline, CDR1 SGDLS and CDR2 YYNGEE. V was pared by 3 bases and J by 4 bases, with 13 bases between. The CDR3 spans 14 residues. The CDR3: CASSARGGTTEAFF. In DNA form, the CDR3 reads TGTGCCAGCAGCGCCCGAGGGGGAACCACTGAAGCTTTCTTT.

V gene TRBV12-3 or TRBV12-4 combines with J gene TRBJ1-4; perhaps TRBD1 as D (6 bases). Deletions cut 5 bases from V and 11 bases from J, with 9 bases between. The CDR3 covers 11 residues. CDR3: CASSNREKLFF. CDR3 nucleotides: TGTGCCAGCAGTAACAGGGAGAAACTGTTTTTT.

This chain joins TRBV7-2 and TRBJ2-5; 10 bases line up with TRBD2. Germline loops: CDR1 SGHTA, CDR2 FQGNSA. Trimming took 5 bases from V and 5 from J; bases not matched to a gene: 5. This CDR3 has 14 residues. The CDR3 loop reads CASSLTSGWETQYF. DNA of the CDR3: TGTGCCAGCAGCCTGACTAGCGGGTGGGAGACCCAGTACTTC.

This clone is medium-sized within its sample. The chain has TRBV19 and TRBJ1-5; D may be TRBD1 (6 bases). This CDR3 spans 14 amino acids. Germline CDR1 is LNHDA and CDR2 is SQIVND (reference sequence). The V end lost 3 bases, the J end lost 5 bases, and 11 bases lay between the germline ends. Written as DNA, the CDR3 is TGTGCCAGTAGTATCGCCAGGGGATATCAGCCCCAGCATTTT. Translated, it gives CASSIARGYQPQHF. The full variable domain, rest sourced from reference TRBV19 and TRBJ1-5, is DGGITQSPKYLFRKEGQNVTLSCEQNLNHDAMYWYRQDPGQGLRLIYYSQIVNDFQKGDIAEGYSVSREKKESFPLTVTSAQKNPTAFYLCASSIARGYQPQHFGDGTRLSIL.

About this clone itself: A junction boundary mismatches the germline segment, possibly from a read error. The rearrangement links TRBV6-2 or TRBV6-3 to TRBJ1-2; tentatively, D is TRBD1 (6 bases). This CDR3 has 10 amino acids. The germline CDR1 and CDR2 sequences are MNHEY and SVGEGT. The CDR3 nucleotides are TGTGCCAGCAGTAGGACAGATAGATCCTTC. Its protein is CASSRTDRSF.

This chain links TRBV5-1 with TRBJ1-1; D uncertain. Trimming took off 1 base at V and 3 bases at J, with 7 bases between the two ends. The V gene's germline CDR1 is SGHRS and CDR2 YFSETQ. The CDR3 has 13 residues. CDR3 in DNA: TGCGCCAGCAGCTTGACAAGGGACACTGAAGCTTTCTTT. The encoded protein is CASSLTRDTEAFF.

V usage is TRBV7-9 and J usage is TRBJ1-2, with 7 bases fitting TRBD1. Losses at the gene ends were 6 bases for V and 8 bases for J; bases not matched to a gene: 3. Germline assignment: CDR1 SEHNR and CDR2 FQNEAQ (reference sequence). This CDR3 contains 11 residues. The CDR3: CASSRQGGYTF. CDR3 sequence (DNA): TGTGCCAGCAGTCGACAGGGCGGCTACACCTTC.

This clone appeared a single time. The V call is TRBV15, the J call TRBJ1-3; D is unclear. The germline V and J ends were trimmed by 1 base and 0 bases, with 7 bases remaining between them. Germline assignment: CDR1 LNHNV and CDR2 YYDKDF (reference sequence). This CDR3 is 15 amino acids long. The CDR3 spells CATSRVLSSGNTIYF. Here the CDR3 DNA reads TGTGCCACCAGCAGAGTTCTCAGCTCTGGAAACACCATATATTTT.

This chain connects TRBV7-2 to TRBJ2-3; D possibly corresponds to TRBD1 (6 bases). V was clipped by 5 bases and J by 1 base, with 19 bases between them. This CDR3 is built from 17 residues. CDR1 SGHTA and CDR2 FQGNSA come from the germline V gene. The CDR3 loop reads CASSGTTLSIGTDTQYF. In DNA, the CDR3 is TGTGCCAGCAGCGGGACAACTCTTTCGATCGGCACAGATACGCAGTATTTT.

J is TRBJ2-5 and V is TRBV9; 7 bases align to TRBD2. The length of the CDR3 is 15 residues. CDR1 and CDR2 from the germline V gene are SGDLS and YYNGEE. J lost 6 bases, V lost 3 bases, and 11 bases had no gene match. This chain's CDR3 is CASSARGGDPQTQYF. The CDR3 coding sequence is TGTGCCAGCAGCGCCCGCGGGGGAGATCCACAGACCCAGTACTTC.

The chain couples TRBV19 to TRBJ2-1; D possibly matches TRBD1 or TRBD2 (5 bases each). Trimming took off 3 bases at V and 0 bases at J, with 18 bases between the two ends. This CDR3 is 18 amino acids long. In germline, CDR1 is LNHDA, CDR2 SQIVND (reference sequence). The chain's CDR3 is CASSMGTGGPSSYNEQFF. The CDR3 bases are TGTGCCAGTAGTATGGGGACCGGAGGCCCTAGCTCCTACAATGAGCAGTTCTTC.

The chain combines TRBV11-2 with TRBJ2-3; TRBD2 aligns across 9 bases. The CDR3 is made up of 17 amino acids. V lost 8 bases, J lost 2 bases, and 14 bases stayed unmatched. CDR1 and CDR2 from the germline V gene are SGHAT and FQNNGV. The CDR3 is CASSFEGRGGPTDTQYF. The CDR3 DNA reads TGTGCCAGCTCCTTTGAGGGGCGGGGGGGCCCCACAGATACGCAGTATTTT.